A single sample gave rise to the 10 T cell receptor beta chains below, sequenced in a study of shared clonotypes between healthy human individuals. The table came from immunoSEQ multiplex PCR; TCRdb's copy has only in-frame clones and leaves some out. The sample includes over a million clones, approximately 78% of them seen just once. The sequenced sample was memory CD4+ T cells from PBMCs. Subset here: CD45RA-negative fraction. The source of these receptors is a young man in good health. Some clones in this sample may be carry-over from other donors' samples.

This clone occurred many times. Other DNA sequences in the same sample also yield this CDR3. The chain recombines TRBV7-9 with TRBJ2-1, with TRBD2 as a possible D gene (6 bases). Trimming cost V 0 bases and J 9 bases, with 9 bases left between them. CDR1 and CDR2 from the germline V gene are SEHNR and FQNEAQ (reference sequence). The CDR3 loop spans 13 amino acids. The CDR3 is CASSLAGGGEQFF. The CDR3 DNA is TGTGCCAGCAGCTTAGCGGGAGGAGGTGAGCAGTTCTTC.

This chain links TRBV27 with TRBJ2-1; the D gene is possibly TRBD1 (6 bases). This CDR3 is 15 amino acids long. Trimming left V 3 bases short and J 8 bases short, with 17 bases between. Germline CDR1 MNHEY, CDR2 SMNVEV (reference sequence). CDR3 nucleotide sequence: TGTGCCAGCAGTTTTAGGGGGACCCGTGGAGATGAGCAGTTCTTC. Its translation: CASSFRGTRGDEQFF.

The chain joins TRBV9 to TRBJ1-1; TRBD1 might be the D (5 bases). The CDR3 is 16 residues long. With 3 bases removed from V and 0 bases from J, the gap between germline ends came to 15 bases. Germline lookup yields CDR1 SGDLS and CDR2 YYNGEE. The CDR3 here is CASSASLGALNTEAFF. In DNA form, the CDR3 reads TGTGCCAGCAGCGCCTCCCTTGGGGCGCTGAACACTGAAGCTTTCTTT.

The chain combines TRBV30 with TRBJ2-4, with a weak D call TRBD2 (6 bases). Looked up from germline, CDR1 is GTSNPN and CDR2 is SVGIG (reference sequence). This CDR3 has 16 residues. Trimming took 4 bases from V and 2 from J, leaving 18 bases between them. Written as DNA, the CDR3 is TGTGCCTGGAATATGGTAGGAGGGATTCCCAAAAACATTCAGTACTTC. It is translated as CAWNMVGGIPKNIQYF.

This chain uses TRBV5-1 with TRBJ2-7, with 11 nucleotides matching TRBD2. Unmatched junction bases numbered 16, after V lost 6 bases and J lost 2 bases. The CDR3 has 18 amino acids. Germline-derived CDR1 and CDR2 are SGHRS and YFSETQ. This CDR3 reads CASTPGPGLAGRTYEQYF. The CDR3, as DNA: TGCGCCAGCACGCCGGGGCCTGGACTAGCGGGCCGCACCTACGAGCAGTACTTC.

There are a few counts of this clone. The V gene is TRBV5-4, the J gene TRBJ1-1, with no clear D. The CDR3 covers 14 residues. CDR1 SGHNT and CDR2 YYREEE come from the germline V gene (reference sequence). V gave up 4 bases and J gave up 1 base, with 11 bases separating them. CDR3 protein: CASSDRVKNTEAFF. CDR3 coding DNA: TGTGCCAGCAGCGACCGGGTGAAGAACACTGAAGCTTTCTTT.

To note about this clone: Relative to the germline gene, one junction end is altered; a read error may explain this. The chain uses TRBV13 and TRBJ2-5; D possibly corresponds to TRBD1 (5 bases). This CDR3 has 12 residues. From germline, CDR1 is PRHDT and CDR2 FYEKMQ (reference sequence). CDR3 protein: CASSLGTVSRDF. The DNA of the CDR3 is TGTGCCAGCAGCTTAGGGACGGTTTCCAGGGACTTC.

V usage is TRBV18 and J usage is TRBJ2-7, with D possibly matching TRBD2 (5 bases). The CDR3 length is 17 residues. CDR1 KGHSH and CDR2 LQKENI come from the germline V gene. The V and J ends lost 1 base and 7 bases respectively, with 23 bases between them. CDR3 sequence reads: CASSPQSGGTTRGEQYF. CDR3 in DNA: TGTGCCAGCTCACCACAATCTGGCGGCACCACCCGAGGGGAGCAGTACTTC.

The genes are TRBV2 and TRBJ2-1, with D perhaps TRBD1 (5 bases). The germline V gene encodes CDR1 SNHLY and CDR2 FYNNEI. V lost 3 bases and J 0 bases, leaving 9 bases between the germline ends. The CDR3 sequence is 15 residues long. DNA of the CDR3: TGTGCCAGCAGTGACCAGGGAAGCTCCTACAATGAGCAGTTCTTC. This codes for CASSDQGSSYNEQFF.

The chain has TRBV7-2 and TRBJ2-2; 7 bases align to TRBD1. Germline V CDR1 and CDR2: SGHTA, FQGNSA. The CDR3 length is 15 residues. Trimming cost V 1 base and J 6 bases; bases outside gene matches: 5. In DNA form, the CDR3 reads TGTGCCAGCAGCTTAGGGAACAGGGGACCCGGGGAGCTGTTTTTT. It is translated as CASSLGNRGPGELFF.